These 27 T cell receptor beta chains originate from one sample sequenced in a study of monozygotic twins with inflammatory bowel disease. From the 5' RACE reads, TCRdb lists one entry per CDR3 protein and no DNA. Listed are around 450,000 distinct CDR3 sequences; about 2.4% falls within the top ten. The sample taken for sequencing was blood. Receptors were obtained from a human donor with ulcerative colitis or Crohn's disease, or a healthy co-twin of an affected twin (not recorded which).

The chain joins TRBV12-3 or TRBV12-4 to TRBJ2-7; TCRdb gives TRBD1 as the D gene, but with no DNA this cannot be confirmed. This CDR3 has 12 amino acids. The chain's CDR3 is CASSPYRGEQYF.

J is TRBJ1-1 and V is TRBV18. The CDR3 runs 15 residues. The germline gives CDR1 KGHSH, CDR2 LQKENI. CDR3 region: CASSRQGVKNTEAFF.

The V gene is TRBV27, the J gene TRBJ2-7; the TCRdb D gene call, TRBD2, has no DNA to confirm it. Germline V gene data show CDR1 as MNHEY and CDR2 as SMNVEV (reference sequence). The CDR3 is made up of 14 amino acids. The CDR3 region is CASSPGTETYEQYF.

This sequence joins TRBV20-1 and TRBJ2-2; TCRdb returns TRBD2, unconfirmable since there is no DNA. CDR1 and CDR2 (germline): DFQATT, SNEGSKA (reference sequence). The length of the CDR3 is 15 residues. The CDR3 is CSASSAGGRSGELFF.

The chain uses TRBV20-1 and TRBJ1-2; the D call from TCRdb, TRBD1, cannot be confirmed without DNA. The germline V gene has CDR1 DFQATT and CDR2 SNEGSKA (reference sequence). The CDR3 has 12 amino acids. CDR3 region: CGVTGGLKGYTF.

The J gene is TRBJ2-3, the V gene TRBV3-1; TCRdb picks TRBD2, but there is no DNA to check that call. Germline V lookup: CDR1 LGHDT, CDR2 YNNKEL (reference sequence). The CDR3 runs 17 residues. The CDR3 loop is CASSLGLAGGPRDTQYF.

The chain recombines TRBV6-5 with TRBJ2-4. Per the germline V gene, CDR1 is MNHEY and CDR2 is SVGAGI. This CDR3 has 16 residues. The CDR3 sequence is CASSYSPAVAKNIQYF.

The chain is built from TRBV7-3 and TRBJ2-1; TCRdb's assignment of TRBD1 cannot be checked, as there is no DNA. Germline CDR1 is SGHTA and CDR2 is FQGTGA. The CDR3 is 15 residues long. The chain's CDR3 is CASSSSGVPYNEQFF.

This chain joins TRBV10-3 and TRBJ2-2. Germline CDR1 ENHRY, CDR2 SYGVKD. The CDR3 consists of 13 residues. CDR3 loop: CAIRGGNTGELFF.

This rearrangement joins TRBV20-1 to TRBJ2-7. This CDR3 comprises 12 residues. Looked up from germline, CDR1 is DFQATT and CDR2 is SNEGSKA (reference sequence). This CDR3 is CSAPSTPYEQYF.

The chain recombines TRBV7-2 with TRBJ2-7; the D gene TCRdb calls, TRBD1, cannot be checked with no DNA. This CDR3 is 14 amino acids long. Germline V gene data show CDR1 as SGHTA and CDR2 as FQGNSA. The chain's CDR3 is CASSSQGAPYEQYF.

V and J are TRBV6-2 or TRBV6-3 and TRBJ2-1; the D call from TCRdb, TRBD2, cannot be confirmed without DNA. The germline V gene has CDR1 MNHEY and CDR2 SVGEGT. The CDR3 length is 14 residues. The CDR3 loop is CASSPAGGSNEQFF.

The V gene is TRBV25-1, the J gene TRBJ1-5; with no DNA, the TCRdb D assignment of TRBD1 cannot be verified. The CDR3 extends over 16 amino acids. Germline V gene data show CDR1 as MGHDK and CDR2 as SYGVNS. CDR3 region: CASSSDRDSLNQPQHF.

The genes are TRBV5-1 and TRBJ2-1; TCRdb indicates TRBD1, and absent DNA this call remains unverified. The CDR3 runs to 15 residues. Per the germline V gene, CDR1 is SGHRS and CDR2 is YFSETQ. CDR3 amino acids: CASSLEGQRYNEQFF.

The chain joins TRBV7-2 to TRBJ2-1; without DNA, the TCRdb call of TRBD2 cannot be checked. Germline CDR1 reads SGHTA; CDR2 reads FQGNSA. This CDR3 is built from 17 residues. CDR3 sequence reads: CASRSPRGGSSGNEQFF.

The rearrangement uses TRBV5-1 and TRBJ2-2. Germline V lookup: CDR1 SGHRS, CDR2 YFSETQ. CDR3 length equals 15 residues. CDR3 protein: CASTPGATNTGELFF.

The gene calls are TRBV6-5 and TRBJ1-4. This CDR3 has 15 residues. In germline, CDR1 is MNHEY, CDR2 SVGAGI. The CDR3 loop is CASSSIGGTNEKLFF.

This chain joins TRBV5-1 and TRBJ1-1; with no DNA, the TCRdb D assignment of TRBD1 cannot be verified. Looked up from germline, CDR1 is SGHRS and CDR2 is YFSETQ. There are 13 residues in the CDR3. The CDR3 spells CASGDGMNTEAFF.

The CDR3 sequence is CAIKNDNEQFF. V and J are TRBV27 and TRBJ2-1. There are 11 residues in the CDR3. Per germline, CDR1 MNHEY and CDR2 SMNVEV (reference sequence).

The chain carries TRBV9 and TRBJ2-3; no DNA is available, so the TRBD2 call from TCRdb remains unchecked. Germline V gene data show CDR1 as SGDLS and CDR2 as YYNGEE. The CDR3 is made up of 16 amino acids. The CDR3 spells CASSVSASEFSDTQYF.

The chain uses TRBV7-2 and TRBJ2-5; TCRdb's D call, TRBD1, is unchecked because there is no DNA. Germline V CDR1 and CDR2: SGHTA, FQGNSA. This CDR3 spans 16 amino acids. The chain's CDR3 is CASSWRLGQLQETQYF.

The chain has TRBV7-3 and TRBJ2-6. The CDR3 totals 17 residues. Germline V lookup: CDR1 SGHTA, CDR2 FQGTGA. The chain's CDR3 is CASSSYPQISGANVLTF. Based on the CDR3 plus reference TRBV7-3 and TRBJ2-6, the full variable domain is GAGVSQTPSNKVTEKGKYVELRCDPISGHTALYWYRQSLGQGPEFLIYFQGTGAADDSGLPNDRFFAVRPEGSVSTLKIQRTERGDSAVYLCASSSYPQISGANVLTFGAGSRLTVL.

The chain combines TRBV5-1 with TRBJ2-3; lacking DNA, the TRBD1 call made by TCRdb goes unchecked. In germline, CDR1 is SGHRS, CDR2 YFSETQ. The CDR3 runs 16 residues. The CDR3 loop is CASSAGQGKGTDTQYF.

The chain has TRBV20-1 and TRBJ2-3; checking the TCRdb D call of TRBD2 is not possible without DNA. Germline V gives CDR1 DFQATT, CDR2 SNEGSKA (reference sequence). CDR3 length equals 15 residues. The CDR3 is CSARVGSGGTDTQYF.

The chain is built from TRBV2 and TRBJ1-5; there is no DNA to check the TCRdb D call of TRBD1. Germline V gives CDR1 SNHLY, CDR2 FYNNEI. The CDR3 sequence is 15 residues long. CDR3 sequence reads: CASSVLGQGNQPQHF.

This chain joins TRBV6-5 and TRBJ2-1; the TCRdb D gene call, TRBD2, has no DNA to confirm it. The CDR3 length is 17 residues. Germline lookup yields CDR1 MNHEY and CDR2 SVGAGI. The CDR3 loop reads CASSYQTSGPTYNEQFF.

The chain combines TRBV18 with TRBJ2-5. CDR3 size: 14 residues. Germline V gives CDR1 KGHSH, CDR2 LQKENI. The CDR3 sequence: CASSHGGNQETQYF. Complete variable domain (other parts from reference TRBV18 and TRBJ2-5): NAGVMQNPRHLVRRRGQEARLRCSPMKGHSHVYWYRQLPEEGLKFMVYLQKENIIDESGMPKERFSAEFPKEGPSILRIQQVVRGDSAAYFCASSHGGNQETQYFGPGTRLLVL.